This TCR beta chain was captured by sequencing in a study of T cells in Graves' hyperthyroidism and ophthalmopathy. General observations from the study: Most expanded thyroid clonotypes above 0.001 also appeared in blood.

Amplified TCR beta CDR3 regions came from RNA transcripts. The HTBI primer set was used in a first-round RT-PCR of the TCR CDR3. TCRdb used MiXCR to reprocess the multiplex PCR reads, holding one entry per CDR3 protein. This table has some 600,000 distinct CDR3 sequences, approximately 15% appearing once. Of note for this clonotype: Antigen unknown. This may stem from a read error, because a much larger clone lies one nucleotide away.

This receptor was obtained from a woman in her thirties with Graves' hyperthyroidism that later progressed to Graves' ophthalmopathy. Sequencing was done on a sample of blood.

In DNA form, the CDR3 reads TGTGCCAGCAGTCTCGGACTAGCGGGAGGATTCTCCTACAATGAGCGGTTCTTC. It is translated as CASSLGLAGGFSYNERFF. The chain uses TRBV27 and TRBJ2-1, with 14 bases aligning to TRBD2. The CDR3 is 18 amino acids. Germline loops: CDR1 MNHEY, CDR2 SMNVEV (reference sequence).